The 6 T cell receptor beta chains below were found in one sample sequenced in a study of cytomegalovirus exposure and HLA in healthy donors. It was with 60 Vbeta and 13 Jbeta primers that the PCR ran. Using immunoSEQ multiplex PCR, the repertoire was profiled, and TCRdb retains in-frame clones only, with some absent. The sample shows around 210,000 clones, around 78% of them seen only once. The sequencing sample was made of PBMCs. These receptors came from a boy aged 5 to 17 in good health and CMV-seronegative.

The gene calls are TRBV10-3 and TRBJ1-4; 10 nucleotides match TRBD1. CDR1 is ENHRY, CDR2 SYGVKD, per germline. The ends lost 6 bases at V and 7 bases at J; junction bases unmatched: 2. This CDR3 has 13 amino acids. The CDR3 sequence is CAIRGTGVEKLFF. Here the CDR3 DNA reads TGTGCCATCAGGGGGACAGGGGTTGAAAAACTGTTTTTT.

The J gene is TRBJ2-1, the V gene TRBV6-5; 8 nucleotides agree with TRBD2. The CDR3 is 15 residues long. The J segment lost 7 bases and the V segment lost 2 bases, leaving 7 bases of the junction unmatched. CDR1 and CDR2 from the germline V gene are MNHEY and SVGAGI. CDR3 in amino acids: CASSYAGGPWNEQFF. The CDR3 bases are TGTGCCAGCAGTTACGCGGGAGGCCCATGGAATGAGCAGTTCTTC.

The chain joins TRBV7-9 to TRBJ2-1; D is possibly TRBD2 (6 bases). The CDR3 is 13 residues long. The germline CDR1 and CDR2 sequences are SEHNR and FQNEAQ (reference sequence). Trimming cost V 1 base and J 10 bases, with 11 bases left between them. As DNA, the CDR3 is TGTGCCAGCAGCTTAGATCCTCGGGGGGAGCAGTTCTTC. The encoded protein is CASSLDPRGEQFF.

This clone was detected only a few times. The chain combines TRBV2 with TRBJ2-7, with TRBD1 matching over 8 bases. The junction had 16 bases not matched to a gene; V was cut back by 8 bases and J by 4 bases. The CDR3 totals 16 residues. Germline V CDR1 and CDR2: SNHLY, FYNNEI. The DNA for the CDR3 is TGTGCCAGCTGGAAATTTTCACGGCAGGGGGCTTACGAGCAGTACTTC. It is translated as CASWKFSRQGAYEQYF.

The J gene is TRBJ1-2, the V gene TRBV2; 9 positions agree with TRBD1. CDR3 length equals 13 residues. The J segment lost 7 bases and the V segment lost 7 bases, leaving 7 bases of the junction unmatched. Germline V lookup: CDR1 SNHLY, CDR2 FYNNEI. Here the CDR3 reads CASTAQGAGGYTF. DNA of the CDR3: TGTGCCAGCACCGCACAGGGGGCAGGTGGCTACACCTTC.

The chain uses TRBV6-1 and TRBJ1-1; 7 nucleotides match TRBD1. The CDR3 has 13 residues. In germline, CDR1 is MNHNS, CDR2 SASEGT. V shed 5 bases and J 10 bases; nucleotides not matched to a gene: 10. CDR3: CASSYLNRGGAFF. The CDR3 DNA follows: TGTGCCAGCAGTTATCTGAACAGGGGAGGAGCTTTCTTT.